The next 13 T cell receptor beta chains were all read from a single sample in a study of cytomegalovirus exposure and HLA in healthy donors. The primer mix had 60 Vbeta and 13 Jbeta primers. Some clones are missing from TCRdb's copy, which holds only in-frame ones; the method was immunoSEQ multiplex PCR. The profile shows under 200,000 clones, approximately 72% of them singletons. Sequencing was carried out using PBMCs. These receptors all come from a man aged 45-60 years in good health and CMV-seronegative.

This clone has just a few counts. V is TRBV2 and J is TRBJ1-1; a weak D match, TRBD1 (5 bases). The germline V and J ends were trimmed by 1 base and 5 bases, with 8 bases remaining between them. Germline assignment: CDR1 SNHLY and CDR2 FYNNEI. This CDR3 contains 13 residues. The CDR3 nucleotides are TGTGCCAGCAGTGAAGAAAGGGGTACTGAAGCTTTCTTT. Amino acid sequence: CASSEERGTEAFF.

This chain links TRBV6-5 with TRBJ2-2; D is perhaps TRBD1 (5 bases). The CDR3 totals 15 residues. Germline CDR1 and CDR2: MNHEY and SVGAGI. V shed 6 bases and J shed 4 bases, with 15 bases lying between them. CDR3 DNA sequence: TGTGCCAGCAGCCCGGTTAGGGGCCGCACCGGGGAGCTGTTTTTT. Translation gives CASSPVRGRTGELFF.

The chain links TRBV11-2 to TRBJ1-1, with D perhaps matching TRBD1 (6 bases). V lost 7 bases, J lost 5 bases, and 14 bases lay in between. The CDR3 contains 13 residues. Per the germline V gene, CDR1 is SGHAT and CDR2 is FQNNGV. The CDR3 nucleotides read TGTGCCAGCACCACAGGGTTCTGGACTGAAGCTTTCTTT. Amino acid sequence: CASTTGFWTEAFF. Full variable domain (remainder filled in from reference TRBV11-2 and TRBJ1-1): EAGVAQSPRYKIIEKRQSVAFWCNPISGHATLYWYQQILGQGPKLLIQFQNNGVVDDSQLPKDRFSAERLKGVDSTLKIQPAKLEDSAVYLCASTTGFWTEAFFGQGTRLTVV.

This clone was seen a few times. The chain employs TRBV18 and TRBJ1-4, with 9 bases identical to TRBD1. The CDR3 loop spans 14 amino acids. CDR1 is KGHSH and CDR2 is LQKENI in the germline V gene. The V gene end was trimmed by 6 bases and the J gene end by 7 bases; junction bases not matched to a gene: 6. Written as DNA, the CDR3 is TGTGCCAGCTCTCATCCGGGACAGGGTGAAAAACTGTTTTTT. Translating it yields CASSHPGQGEKLFF.

This clone appeared a few times. The V and J genes are TRBV5-1 and TRBJ1-4; D is undetermined. Between the trimmed V and J ends, which lost 5 bases and 5 bases, there was a span of 10 bases. The CDR3 totals 13 residues. CDR1 SGHRS and CDR2 YFSETQ come from the germline V gene. CDR3 sequence: CASSYQENEKLFF. In DNA form, the CDR3 reads TGCGCCAGCAGTTATCAGGAAAATGAAAAACTGTTTTTT.

The rearrangement joins TRBV6-5 to TRBJ2-6, with 8 bases lining up with TRBD2. The CDR3 contains 15 residues. Trimming cost V 6 bases and J 4 bases; bases outside gene matches: 5. Looked up from germline, CDR1 is MNHEY and CDR2 is SVGAGI. The CDR3 region has the DNA TGTGCCAGCAGACCGGGGGGGTCAGGGGCCAACGTCCTGACTTTC. It encodes CASRPGGSGANVLTF.

This chain connects TRBV5-1 to TRBJ2-3; 9 bases are a match to TRBD2. Germline V gives CDR1 SGHRS, CDR2 YFSETQ. The CDR3 extends over 18 amino acids. The V segment lost 0 bases and the J segment 0 bases; nucleotides outside the gene matches: 8. CDR3 residues: CASSLGLAGLTSTDTQYF. The CDR3 coding sequence is TGCGCCAGCAGCTTGGGGCTAGCGGGGCTAACTAGCACAGATACGCAGTATTTT.

The V gene is TRBV5-4, the J gene TRBJ1-5, with D hard to call. The germline V gene has CDR1 SGHNT and CDR2 YYREEE (reference sequence). Trimming pared 4 bases from V and 5 bases from J, leaving 10 bases between. The CDR3 consists of 13 residues. The CDR3 loop reads CASSRELHQPQHF. The DNA for the CDR3 is TGTGCCAGCAGCCGGGAGTTACATCAGCCCCAGCATTTT.

J is TRBJ2-3 and V is TRBV5-1; 10 bases map to TRBD1. V lost 4 bases to trimming and J lost 5 bases; unmatched junction nucleotides: 7. The CDR3 totals 15 residues. Germline loops: CDR1 SGHRS, CDR2 YFSETQ. CDR3 sequence: CASSPGTGVRDTQYF. CDR3 bases: TGCGCCAGCAGCCCGGGGACAGGGGTTAGAGATACGCAGTATTTT.

This clone was recorded a few times. The rearrangement uses TRBV1 and TRBJ2-7; the DNA was not used to check the table's D call, TRBD1. TRBV1 is a pseudogene locus. The CDR3 runs to 12 residues. CDR3 nucleotides: TGCACCAGGGGCATTAGCTCCTACGAGCAGTACTTC. As protein: CTRGISSYEQYF.

The chain couples TRBV7-8 to TRBJ1-4, with D perhaps TRBD1 (6 bases). This CDR3 is 14 amino acids long. CDR1 SGHVS and CDR2 FQNEAQ come from the germline V gene. V was trimmed by 6 bases and J by 0 bases, leaving 8 bases between them. The DNA for the CDR3 is TGTGCCAGCAGAGGGGGAACAACTAATGAAAAACTGTTTTTT. This gives the protein CASRGGTTNEKLFF.

The chain uses TRBV4-2 and TRBJ2-5; D gene uncertain. Germline V CDR1 and CDR2: LGHNA, YNFKEQ. V gave up 2 bases and J gave up 0 bases, with 7 bases separating them. This CDR3 contains 14 residues. The CDR3 protein is CASSQTLHQETQYF. CDR3 DNA: TGTGCCAGCAGCCAAACTCTGCACCAAGAGACCCAGTACTTC.

V and J are TRBV6-1 and TRBJ1-3; D perhaps matches TRBD1 (5 bases). CDR1 is MNHNS, CDR2 SASEGT, per germline. CDR3 length: 15 residues. V was cut by 0 bases and J by 2 bases, with 8 bases left in between. DNA of the CDR3: TGTGCCAGCAGTGAAGCGCCGGGGGCTGGAAACACCATATATTTT. Translated, it gives CASSEAPGAGNTIYF.